Listed below are T cell receptor beta chains from one sample, sequenced in a study of shared T cell receptors in the human thymus. TCRdb keeps only in-frame clones here, not all; method: immunoSEQ multiplex PCR. Counted here are under 450,000 clones, approximately 95% occurring once; the ten biggest clones make up roughly 0.02%. Specimen: thymocytes. These receptors were collected from a human donor. Each CDR3 is given with its conserved first and last residue. Each record gives: J gene, V gene, D gene, CDR3 DNA, CDR3 protein. The D gene is left open where the match is weak.

TRBJ2-5 TRBV5-8 NA TGTGCCAGCAGCTGGCCCATGGCGGGAAGGGAGACCCAGTACTTC CASSWPMAGRETQYF
TRBJ2-1 TRBV18 NA TGTGCCAGCTCACGTACTACCTGGGACTACAATGAGCAGTTCTTC CASSRTTWDYNEQFF
TRBJ2-4 TRBV4-1 TRBD2 TGCGCCAGCAGCCAGACTAGCGGGAGTTTAGGCAAAAACATTCAGTACTTC CASSQTSGSLGKNIQYF
TRBJ2-5 TRBV18 NA TGTGCCAGCTCACCAGAGGGCCGGGGGCGGCTAGAGACCCAGTACTTC CASSPEGRGRLETQYF
TRBJ1-4 TRBV30 TRBD1 TGTGCCTGGAGTTGTCCCCAGCAACAGGGGATTAATGAAAAACTGTTTTTT CAWSCPQQQGINEKLFF
TRBJ1-1 TRBV19 NA TGTGCCAGTAGTACGGCCCACTTTCGCACTGAAGCTTTCTTT CASSTAHFRTEAFF
TRBJ2-3 TRBV7-2 NA TGTGCCAGCAGCCCGCTTCTCGGGGATACGCAGTATTTT CASSPLLGDTQYF
TRBJ2-5 TRBV7-3 NA TGTGCCAGCAGCTTAACAGCTTCCTCCGGTGAGACCCAGTACTTC CASSLTASSGETQYF
TRBJ1-2 TRBV7-6 NA TGTGCCAGCAGCTACCGCCAGGGCGATGGCTACACCTTC CASSYRQGDGYTF
TRBJ1-2 TRBV28 TRBD1 TGTGCCAGCAGTCCCCTAAGACAGGGGGAGGGCTACACCTTC CASSPLRQGEGYTF
TRBJ2-3 TRBV5-1 TRBD2 TGCGCCAGCAGCTTGACTACTCTAGCGGACACAGATACGCAGTATTTT CASSLTTLADTDTQYF
TRBJ2-1 TRBV4-3 TRBD2 TGCGCCAGCAGCCAAGGGACTAGCGGGAGGGCCGGTATGAATGAGCAGTTCTTC CASSQGTSGRAGMNEQFF
TRBJ1-2 TRBV27 NA TGTGCCAGCAGTTCCCGACGGGGACACTATAACCAGAGCTATGGCTACACCTTC CASSSRRGHYNQSYGYTF
TRBJ2-7 TRBV4-2 TRBD2 TGTGCCAGCAGCCAAGATGCGGCGGGAGGGCCTGTGCAGTACTTC CASSQDAAGGPVQYF